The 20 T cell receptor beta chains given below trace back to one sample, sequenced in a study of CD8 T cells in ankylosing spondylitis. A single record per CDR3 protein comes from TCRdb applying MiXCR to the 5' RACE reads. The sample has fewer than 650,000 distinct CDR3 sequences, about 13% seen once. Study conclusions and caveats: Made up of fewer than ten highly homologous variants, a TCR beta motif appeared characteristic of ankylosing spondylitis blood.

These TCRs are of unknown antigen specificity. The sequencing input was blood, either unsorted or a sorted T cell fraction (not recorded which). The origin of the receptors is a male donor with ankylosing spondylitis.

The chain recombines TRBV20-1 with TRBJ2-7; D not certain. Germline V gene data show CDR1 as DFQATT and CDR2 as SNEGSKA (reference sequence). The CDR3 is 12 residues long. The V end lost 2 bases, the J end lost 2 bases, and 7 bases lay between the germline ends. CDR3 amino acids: CSARPGPYEQYF. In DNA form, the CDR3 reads TGCAGTGCTAGACCTGGACCCTACGAGCAGTACTTC.

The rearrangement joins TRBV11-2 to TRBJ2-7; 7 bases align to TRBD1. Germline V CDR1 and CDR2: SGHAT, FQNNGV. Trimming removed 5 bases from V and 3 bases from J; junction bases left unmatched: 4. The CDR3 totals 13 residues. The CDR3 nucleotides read TGTGCCAGCAGCCTGGGACAGTTCTACGAGCAGTACTTC. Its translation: CASSLGQFYEQYF.

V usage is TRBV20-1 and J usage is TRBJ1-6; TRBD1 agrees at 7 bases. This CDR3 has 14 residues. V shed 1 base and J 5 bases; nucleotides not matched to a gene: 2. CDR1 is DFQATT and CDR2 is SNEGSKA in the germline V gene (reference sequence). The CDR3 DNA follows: TGCAGTGCTAGAGGGGACAGTAATAATTCACCCCTCCACTTT. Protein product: CSARGDSNNSPLHF.

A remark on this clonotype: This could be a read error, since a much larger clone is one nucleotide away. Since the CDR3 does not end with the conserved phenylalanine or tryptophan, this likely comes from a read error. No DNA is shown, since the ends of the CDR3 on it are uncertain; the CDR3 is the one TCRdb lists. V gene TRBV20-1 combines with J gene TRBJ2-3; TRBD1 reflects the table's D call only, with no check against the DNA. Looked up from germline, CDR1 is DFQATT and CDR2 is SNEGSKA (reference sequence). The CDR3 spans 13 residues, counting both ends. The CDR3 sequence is CSPVGPGTDTQYL.

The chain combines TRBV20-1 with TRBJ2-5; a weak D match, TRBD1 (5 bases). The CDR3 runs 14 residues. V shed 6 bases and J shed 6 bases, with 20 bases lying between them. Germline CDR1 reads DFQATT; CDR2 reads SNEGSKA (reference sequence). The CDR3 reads CSAPPLGARKTQYF. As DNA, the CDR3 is TGCAGTGCCCCTCCCCTAGGGGCGAGGAAGACCCAGTACTTC.

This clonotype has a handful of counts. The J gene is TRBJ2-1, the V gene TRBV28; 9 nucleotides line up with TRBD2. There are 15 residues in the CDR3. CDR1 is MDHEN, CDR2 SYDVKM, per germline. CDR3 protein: CGSSGRMITYNEQFF. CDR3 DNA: TGTGGGTCCAGCGGGAGGATGATCACCTACAATGAGCAGTTCTTC.

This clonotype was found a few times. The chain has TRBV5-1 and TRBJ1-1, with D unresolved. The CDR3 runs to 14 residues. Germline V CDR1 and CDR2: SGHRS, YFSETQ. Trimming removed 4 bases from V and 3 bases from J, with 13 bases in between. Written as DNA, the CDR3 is TGCGCCAGCAGCCCCGGGGTGATGCACACTGAAGCTTTCTTT. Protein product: CASSPGVMHTEAFF.

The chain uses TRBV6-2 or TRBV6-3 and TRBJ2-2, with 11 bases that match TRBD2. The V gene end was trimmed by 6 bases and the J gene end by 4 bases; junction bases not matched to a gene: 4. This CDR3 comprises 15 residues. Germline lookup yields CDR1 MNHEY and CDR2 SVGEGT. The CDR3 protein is CASRLAGDRTGELFF. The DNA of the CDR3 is TGTGCCAGCAGACTAGCGGGAGATCGCACCGGGGAGCTGTTTTTT.

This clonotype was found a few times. CDR3 in DNA: TGTGCCAGCAGCTTAATTGGCGGGAGTTTTCATGAGCAGTTCTTC. It specifies CASSLIGGSFHEQFF. The gene calls are TRBV7-6 and TRBJ2-1, with 7 bases fitting TRBD2. CDR3 length: 15 residues. The junction had 9 bases not matched to a gene; V was cut back by 2 bases and J by 8 bases. Germline CDR1 is SGHVS and CDR2 is FNYEAQ.

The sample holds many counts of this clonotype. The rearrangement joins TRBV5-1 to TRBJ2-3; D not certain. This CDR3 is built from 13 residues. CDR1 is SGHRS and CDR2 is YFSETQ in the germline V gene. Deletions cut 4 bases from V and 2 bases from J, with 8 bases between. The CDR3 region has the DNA TGCGCCAGCAGCCAGGACGCCACAGATACGCAGTATTTT. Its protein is CASSQDATDTQYF. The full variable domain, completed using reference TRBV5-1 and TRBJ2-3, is KAGVTQTPRYLIKTRGQQVTLSCSPISGHRSVSWYQQTPGQGLQFLFEYFSETQRNKGNFPGRFSGRQFSNSRSEMNVSTLELGDSALYLCASSQDATDTQYFGPGTRLTVL.

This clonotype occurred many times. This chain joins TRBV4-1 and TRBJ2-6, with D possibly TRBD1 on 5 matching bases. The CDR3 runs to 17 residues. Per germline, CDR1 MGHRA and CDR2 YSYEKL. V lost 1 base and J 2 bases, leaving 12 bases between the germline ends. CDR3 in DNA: TGCGCCAGCAGCCAAGCTGAACAGGCGCCTGGGGCCAACGTCCTGACTTTC. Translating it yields CASSQAEQAPGANVLTF.

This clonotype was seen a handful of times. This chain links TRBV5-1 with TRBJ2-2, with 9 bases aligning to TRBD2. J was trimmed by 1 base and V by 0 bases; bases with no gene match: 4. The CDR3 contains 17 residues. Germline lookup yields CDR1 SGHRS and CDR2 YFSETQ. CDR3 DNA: TGCGCCAGCAGCTTGGAGGGACTAGCTTGGAACACCGGGGAGCTGTTTTTT. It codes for CASSLEGLAWNTGELFF.

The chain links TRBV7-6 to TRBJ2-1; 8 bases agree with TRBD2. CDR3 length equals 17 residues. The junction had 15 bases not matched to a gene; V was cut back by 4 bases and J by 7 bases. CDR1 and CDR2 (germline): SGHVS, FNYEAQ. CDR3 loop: CASSSRVGRGVNNEQFF. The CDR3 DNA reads TGTGCCAGCAGCTCCAGAGTCGGGAGGGGGGTCAATAATGAGCAGTTCTTC.

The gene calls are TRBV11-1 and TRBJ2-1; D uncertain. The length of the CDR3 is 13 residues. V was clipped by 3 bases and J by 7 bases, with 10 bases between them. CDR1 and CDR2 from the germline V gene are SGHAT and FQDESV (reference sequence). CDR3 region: CASSFATENEQFF. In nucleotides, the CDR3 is TGTGCCAGCAGCTTTGCTACGGAAAATGAGCAGTTCTTC.

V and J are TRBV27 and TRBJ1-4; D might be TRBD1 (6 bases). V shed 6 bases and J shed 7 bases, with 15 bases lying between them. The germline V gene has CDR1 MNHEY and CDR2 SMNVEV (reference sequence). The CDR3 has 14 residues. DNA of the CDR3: TGTGCCAGCAGCCCCCCCAGGGGTATTGAAAAACTGTTTTTT. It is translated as CASSPPRGIEKLFF. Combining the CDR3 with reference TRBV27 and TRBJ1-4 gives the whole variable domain EAQVTQNPRYLITVTGKKLTVTCSQNMNHEYMSWYRQDPGLGLRQIYYSMNVEVTDKGDVPEGYKVSRKEKRNFPLILESPSPNQTSLYFCASSPPRGIEKLFFGSGTQLSVL.

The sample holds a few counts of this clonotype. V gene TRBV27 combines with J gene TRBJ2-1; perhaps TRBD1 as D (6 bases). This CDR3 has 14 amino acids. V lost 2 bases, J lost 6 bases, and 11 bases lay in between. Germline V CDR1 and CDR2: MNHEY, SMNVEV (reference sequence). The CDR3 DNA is TGTGCCAGCAGTTTACAGGGGCGAGCCAATGAGCAGTTCTTC. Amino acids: CASSLQGRANEQFF.

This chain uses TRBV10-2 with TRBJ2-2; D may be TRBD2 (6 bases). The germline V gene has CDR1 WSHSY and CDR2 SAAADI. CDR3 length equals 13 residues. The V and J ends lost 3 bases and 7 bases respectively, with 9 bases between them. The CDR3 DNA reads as TGCGCCAGCAGTGATAGCGGTGACGGGGAGCTGTTTTTT. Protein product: CASSDSGDGELFF.

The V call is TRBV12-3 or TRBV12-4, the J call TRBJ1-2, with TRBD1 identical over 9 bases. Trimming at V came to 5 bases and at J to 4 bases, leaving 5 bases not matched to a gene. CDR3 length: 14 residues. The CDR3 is CASSPGTGRYGYTF. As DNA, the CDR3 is TGTGCCAGCAGTCCAGGGACAGGGCGCTATGGCTACACCTTC.

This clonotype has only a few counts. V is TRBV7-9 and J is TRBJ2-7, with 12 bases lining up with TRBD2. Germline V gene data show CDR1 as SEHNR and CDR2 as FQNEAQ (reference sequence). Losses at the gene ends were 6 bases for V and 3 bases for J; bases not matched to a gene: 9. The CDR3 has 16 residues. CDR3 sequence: CASSSGLAGAYYEQYF. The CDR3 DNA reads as TGTGCCAGCAGTTCGGGACTAGCGGGCGCCTACTACGAGCAGTACTTC.

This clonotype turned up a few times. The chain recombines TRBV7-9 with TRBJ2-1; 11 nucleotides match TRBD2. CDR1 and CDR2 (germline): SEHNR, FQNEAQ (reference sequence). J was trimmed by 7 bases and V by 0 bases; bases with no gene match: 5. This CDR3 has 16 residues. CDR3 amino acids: CASSLALAGGVNEQFF. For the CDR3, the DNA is TGTGCCAGCAGCTTAGCCCTAGCGGGAGGTGTAAATGAGCAGTTCTTC.